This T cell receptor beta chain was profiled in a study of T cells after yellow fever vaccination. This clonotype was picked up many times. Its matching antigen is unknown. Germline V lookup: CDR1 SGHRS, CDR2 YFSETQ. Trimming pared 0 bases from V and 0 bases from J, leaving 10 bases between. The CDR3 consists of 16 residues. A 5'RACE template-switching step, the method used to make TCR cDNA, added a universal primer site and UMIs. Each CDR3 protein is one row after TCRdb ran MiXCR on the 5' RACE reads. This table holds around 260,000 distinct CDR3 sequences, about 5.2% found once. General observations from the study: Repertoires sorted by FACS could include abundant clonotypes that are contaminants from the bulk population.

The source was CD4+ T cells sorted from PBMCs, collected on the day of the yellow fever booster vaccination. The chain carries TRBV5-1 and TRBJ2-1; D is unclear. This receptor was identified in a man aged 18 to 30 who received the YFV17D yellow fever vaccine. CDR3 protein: CASSLAYRNSYNEQFF. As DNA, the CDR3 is TGCGCCAGCAGCTTGGCCTACAGAAACTCCTACAATGAGCAGTTCTTC. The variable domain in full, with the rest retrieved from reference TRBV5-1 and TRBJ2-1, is KAGVTQTPRYLIKTRGQQVTLSCSPISGHRSVSWYQQTPGQGLQFLFEYFSETQRNKGNFPGRFSGRQFSNSRSEMNVSTLELGDSALYLCASSLAYRNSYNEQFFGPGTRLTVL.